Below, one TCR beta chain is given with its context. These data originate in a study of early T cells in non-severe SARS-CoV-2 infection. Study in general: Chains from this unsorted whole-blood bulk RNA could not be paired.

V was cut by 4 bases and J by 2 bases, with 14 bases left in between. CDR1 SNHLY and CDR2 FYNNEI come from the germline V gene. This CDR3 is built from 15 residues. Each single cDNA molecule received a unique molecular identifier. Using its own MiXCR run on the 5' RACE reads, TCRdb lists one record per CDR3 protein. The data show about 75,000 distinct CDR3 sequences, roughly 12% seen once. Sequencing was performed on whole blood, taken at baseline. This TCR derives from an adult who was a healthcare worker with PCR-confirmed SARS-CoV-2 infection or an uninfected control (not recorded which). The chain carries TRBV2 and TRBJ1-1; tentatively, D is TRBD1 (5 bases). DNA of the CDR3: TGTGCCAGCAGTGGCAGGGCGTTGGGCAACACTGAAGCTTTCTTT. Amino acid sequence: CASSGRALGNTEAFF.